Detailed here is one T cell receptor (beta chain). This clonotype was recorded many times. Its cognate antigen has yet to be identified. Per-base qualities were not stored, and no clone one base away is much larger. TCR beta CDR3 regions were amplified from RNA transcripts for repertoire sequencing. The first round of RT-PCR was done with HTBI primers and the Qiagen OneStep RT-PCR kit, and was followed by a second round of multiplex PCR, then size selection and purification. Libraries were sequenced on an Illumina HiSeq2000 using paired-end 100 bp reads. For the original study's pipeline: SOAPnuke was used to process the reads, throwing out any read that had adapters, had uncalled bases, had a mean Phred below 15, or lacked an exact constant-primer or identifier match. High-quality paired reads were merged with COPE v1.2.5. Each unique nucleotide sequence was defined as a clonotype, and clonotypes were aligned to IMGT TRB V, D and J references with MiTCR v1.1. Analysis was restricted to V-J combinations with a frequency above 0.0001, which covered roughly 99% of repertoires. A TCR clonal expansion and chaos score per V-J combination was defined as the ratio of F50 clonal expansion to chaos observed in the TCRdist matrix. Features were reduced by Welch's t-statistics and random forest to 10 to 15 V-J combinations, which fed a naive Bayes classifier. The similarity between thyroid and blood repertoires was quantified using the Morisita-Horn index. TCRdb reanalyzed the raw reads on its own, using fastp at Q25 for trimming and MiXCR for clone calling, and kept in-frame beta chains. Merged by CDR3 protein, the rows form single entries marked with the most common genes and DNA. It is TCRdb's table, rather than the study itself, that gives the V and J calls and clone size. Across this sample there are about 480,000 distinct CDR3 sequences, with about an eighth seen only once. About a tenth of the sample is in the top ten clones.

V loses 0 bases of germline sequence and J loses 3 bases, and the interval between the two ends is 11 bases. Including cysteine and phenylalanine, the CDR3 has 15 amino acids. Only the CDR3 part of the read is kept: 45 bases, read in frame from the first base. CDR1 and CDR2 were assigned from the germline V gene (reference sequence) as MNHEY and SMNVEV. The ophthalmopathy patients had moderately to severely active disease, with a Clinical Activity Score of 3 or higher, a NOSPECS grade of 4 or higher, and a disease duration of less than 3 months. Anyone with other autoimmune diseases, uncontrolled infections, pregnancy or lactation was excluded from the study. Diagnosis relied on clinical symptoms, serum thyroxine, TRAb, thyroid ultrasound and orbital computed tomography. Using Ficoll-Paque density gradient centrifugation, PBMCs were isolated from 8.5 to 10 ml of fresh peripheral blood. Trizol reagent was used to extract the total RNA, and its quality was then checked on an Agilent 2100 Bioanalyzer.

This entry belongs to a study of Graves' ophthalmopathy and Graves' hyperthyroidism (dated by TCRdb to about 2018). Study-level background: Peripheral blood was collected at initial diagnosis, before any treatment. The study used signatures of the TCR beta repertoire to tell Graves' ophthalmopathy apart from Graves' hyperthyroidism and to predict which patients would progress to ophthalmopathy. In total, some 130 blood samples were TCR-sequenced: under 45 ophthalmopathy, under 85 hyperthyroidism and roughly 17 hyperthyroidism-to-ophthalmopathy patients. A discovery set of 95 to 100 patients (more than 40 ophthalmopathy, some 58 stable hyperthyroidism) was enrolled to explore V-J signatures distinguishing ophthalmopathy from hyperthyroidism. In over 5 hyperthyroidism patients, the T-cell repertoire of thyroid tissue was compared with the T-cell repertoire of blood. After sampling, hyperthyroidism patients received methimazole starting at 30 mg daily, and ophthalmopathy patients received high-dose intravenous methylprednisolone. The 100 or so discovery patients were randomly split 7:3 into training and test sets. An independent validation cohort comprised 18 hyperthyroidism patients and 15 to 17 patients who later progressed from hyperthyroidism to ophthalmopathy. Results the study describes overall, beyond this receptor: No statistical method was used to predetermine the sample size, and group allocation was not hidden from the investigators. In validation, the model predicted ophthalmopathy progression with roughly 68% sensitivity and approximately 75% specificity; roughly 11 predicted patients were CT-confirmed with GO in a median of 6.5 months. Among expanded thyroid clonotypes with frequency above 0.001, most also showed up in blood, which suggests that blood repertoires may reflect the thyroid immune response. In cross-validation, the 13-signature model distinguished ophthalmopathy from stable hyperthyroidism with just over 85% sensitivity and 81% to 83% specificity, and in the test set the corresponding values were roughly 80% and 75%.

This clonotype was sampled from a woman between 25 and 40 years old with Graves' ophthalmopathy. Donor details come from another sample of the same person, matched by shared clones. The sequencing sample was made of blood. The V and J genes are TRBV27 and TRBJ1-2, with the identity of the D gene unclear. The base sequence is TGTGCCAGCAGTTTATCGGTCCAATCCCACTATGGCTACACCTTC. Its protein is CASSLSVQSHYGYTF.